This TCR beta chain was recovered during a study of radiotherapy plus CTLA-4 blockade in lung cancer. TCRdb's table, derived via immunoSEQ multiplex PCR, lists solely in-frame clones and lacks some. Among 30,000 to 40,000 clones listed, 75% to 90% were seen once. Broader study findings: Blood TCR clones of tumor origin expanded after radiotherapy plus ipilimumab.

This CDR3 spans 15 amino acids. The germline V gene encodes CDR1 SNHLY and CDR2 FYNNEI. Trimming shortened V by 3 bases and J by 4 bases, and 10 bases separated the two germline ends. Regarding this clone: Its antigen is unknown.

The TCR was taken from a human donor with non-small cell lung cancer who had stable disease on radiotherapy plus ipilimumab. This chain joins TRBV2 and TRBJ2-6; perhaps TRBD2 as D (6 bases). The sequenced sample was peripheral blood, obtained from a patient treated with radiotherapy plus ipilimumab. CDR3 in amino acids: CASSDGGGGANVLTF. The CDR3 coding sequence is TGTGCCAGCAGTGACGGGGGTGGGGGGGCCAACGTCCTGACTTTC.